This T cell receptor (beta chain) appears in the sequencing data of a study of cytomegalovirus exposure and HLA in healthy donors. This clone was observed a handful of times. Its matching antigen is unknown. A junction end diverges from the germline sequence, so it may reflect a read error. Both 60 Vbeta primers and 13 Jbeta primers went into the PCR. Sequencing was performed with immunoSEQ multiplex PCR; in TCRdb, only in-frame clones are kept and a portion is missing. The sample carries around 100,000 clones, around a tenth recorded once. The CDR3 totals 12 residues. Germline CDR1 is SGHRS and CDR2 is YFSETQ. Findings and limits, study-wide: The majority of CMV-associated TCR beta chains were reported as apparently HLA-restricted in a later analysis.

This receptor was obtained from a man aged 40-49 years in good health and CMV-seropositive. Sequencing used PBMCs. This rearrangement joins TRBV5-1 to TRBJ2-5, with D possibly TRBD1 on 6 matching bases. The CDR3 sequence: CASSLGTEPGNF. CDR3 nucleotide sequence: TGCGCCAGCAGCTTGGGGACAGAACCGGGGAACTTC. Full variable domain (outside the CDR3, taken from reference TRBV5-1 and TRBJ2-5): KAGVTQTPRYLIKTRGQQVTLSCSPISGHRSVSWYQQTPGQGLQFLFEYFSETQRNKGNFPGRFSGRQFSNSRSEMNVSTLELGDSALYLCASSLGTEPGNFGPGTRLLVL.